The 4 T cell receptor beta chains below all came from one sample that was sequenced in a study of blood T cell repertoires in COVID-19. The protocol was immunoSEQ multiplex PCR, while the TCRdb copy is restricted to in-frame clones and leaves out a portion. This sample has 340,000 or so clones, with around 85% found just once. The source material was PBMCs or T cells enriched from blood (not recorded which). The receptors shown here come from a woman in her thirties or forties with acute COVID-19.

This rearrangement joins TRBV5-4 to TRBJ1-2; D might be TRBD1 (6 bases). Trimming removed 4 bases from V and 3 bases from J, with 16 bases in between. This CDR3 spans 15 amino acids. The germline CDR1 and CDR2 sequences are SGHNT and YYREEE (reference sequence). The CDR3 loop is CASSDARTVYYGYTF. The CDR3 nucleotides are TGTGCCAGCAGCGACGCCCGGACAGTTTACTATGGCTACACCTTC.

V usage is TRBV6-5 and J usage is TRBJ1-2; TRBD1 is a possible D gene (6 bases). V lost 5 bases and J 8 bases, leaving 18 bases between the germline ends. Per germline, CDR1 MNHEY and CDR2 SVGAGI. This CDR3 comprises 14 residues. The chain's CDR3 is CASSTGGAIIGYTF. The CDR3 DNA reads TGTGCCAGCAGTACCGGGGGGGCAATAATAGGCTACACCTTC.

The gene calls are TRBV27 and TRBJ2-7; TRBD2 matches at 13 bases. The length of the CDR3 is 15 residues. After removal of 2 bases from V and 9 bases from J, the junction contained 7 bases not matched to a gene. Germline V gene data show CDR1 as MNHEY and CDR2 as SMNVEV (reference sequence). The CDR3 region is CASSLGGTSGIRQYF. The CDR3, as DNA: TGTGCCAGCAGTTTAGGGGGGACTAGCGGGATACGGCAGTACTTC.

The CDR3: CSVGTSAHRSYNEQFF. In DNA form, the CDR3 reads TGCAGCGTTGGGACTAGCGCACATCGCTCCTACAATGAGCAGTTCTTC. This chain links TRBV29-1 with TRBJ2-1; 9 bases are shared with TRBD2. Germline V gene sequence: CDR1 SQVTM, CDR2 ANQGSEA. The CDR3 has 16 amino acids. V lost 4 bases, J lost 0 bases, and 7 bases stayed unmatched.